This TCR beta chain is from a study of monozygotic twins with inflammatory bowel disease. TCRdb re-analyzed the 5' RACE reads; it lists each CDR3 protein once, without DNA. The ten most abundant clones cover roughly 7.5% of a sample with 200,000 to 250,000 distinct CDR3 sequences. The CDR3 sequence is 16 residues long. Germline CDR1 MGHDK, CDR2 SYGVNS. This sequence originates from a human donor with ulcerative colitis or Crohn's disease, or a healthy co-twin of an affected twin (not recorded which). This chain connects TRBV25-1 to TRBJ2-7; lacking DNA, the TRBD1 call made by TCRdb goes unchecked. Sequencing was performed on blood. CDR3 sequence reads: CASSELPGDRAYEQHF.